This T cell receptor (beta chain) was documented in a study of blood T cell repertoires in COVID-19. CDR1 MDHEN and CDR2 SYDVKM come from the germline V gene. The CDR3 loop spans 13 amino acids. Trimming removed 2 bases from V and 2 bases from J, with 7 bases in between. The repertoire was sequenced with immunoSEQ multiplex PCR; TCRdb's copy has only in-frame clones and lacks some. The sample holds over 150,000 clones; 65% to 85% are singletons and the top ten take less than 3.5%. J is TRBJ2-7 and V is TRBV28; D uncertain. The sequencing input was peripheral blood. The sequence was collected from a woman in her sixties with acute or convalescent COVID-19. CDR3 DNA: TGTGCCAGCAGTTTAGGCAGTACCTACGAGCAGTACTTC. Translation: CASSLGSTYEQYF.